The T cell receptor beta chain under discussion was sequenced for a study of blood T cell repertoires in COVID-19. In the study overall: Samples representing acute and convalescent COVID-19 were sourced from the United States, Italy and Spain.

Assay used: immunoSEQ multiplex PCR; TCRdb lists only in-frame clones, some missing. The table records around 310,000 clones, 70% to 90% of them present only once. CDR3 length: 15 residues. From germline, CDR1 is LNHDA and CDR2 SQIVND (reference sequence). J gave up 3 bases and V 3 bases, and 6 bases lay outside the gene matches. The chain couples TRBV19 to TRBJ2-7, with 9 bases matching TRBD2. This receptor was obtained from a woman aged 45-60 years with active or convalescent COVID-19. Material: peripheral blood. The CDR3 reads CASSITLAGFYEQYF. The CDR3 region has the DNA TGTGCCAGTAGTATTACCCTAGCGGGATTCTACGAGCAGTACTTC.